This T cell receptor beta chain was retrieved from a study of shared clonotypes between healthy human individuals. Study-level points and caveats: In a handful of donors, around 5% of naive CD4 clonotypes appeared in common.

Methods used by the authors: Junction-only immunoSEQ sequences carried no quality scores, so filtering differed. Measured with immunoSEQ multiplex PCR; TCRdb has only the in-frame clones, and not every one. Clonal size and the V and J genes are those of that table, whereas D and trimming came from the DNA. The repertoire holds under 600,000 clones, with about 98% as singletons. Positive CCR7 selection of CD45RO-negative cells yielded the naive CD8 cells, and terminally differentiated effector memory CD45RA+ cells were excluded. Every donor was a Caucasian adult from Nashville, Tennessee. Note on this clone: The target antigen is unknown.

CDR1 and CDR2 from the germline V gene are SGHVS and FNYEAQ. CDR3 length: 17 residues. Trimming removed 0 bases from V and 1 base from J, with 14 bases in between. The sequenced sample was naive CD8+ T cells sorted from blood. The sequence derives from a man between 25 and 39 years old in good health. The rearrangement uses TRBV7-6 and TRBJ2-3; D is unresolved. The CDR3 loop reads CASSLASASPGTDTQYF. In DNA, the CDR3 is TGTGCCAGCAGCTTAGCGAGCGCATCCCCAGGCACAGATACGCAGTATTTT.